A single sample is the source of the 25 T cell receptor beta chains below, sequenced in a study of blood T cell repertoires in COVID-19. Sequencing was performed with immunoSEQ multiplex PCR; in TCRdb, only in-frame clones are kept and a portion is missing. The sample yields about 260,000 clones, about 88% seen once. The sequencing input was peripheral blood. The receptors shown here come from a man aged 18 to 35 with active or convalescent COVID-19.

The V call is TRBV7-8, the J call TRBJ2-1, with 11 bases fitting TRBD2. The CDR3 contains 13 residues. J gave up 9 bases and V 7 bases, and 5 bases lay outside the gene matches. The germline V gene encodes CDR1 SGHVS and CDR2 FQNEAQ. Here the CDR3 reads CASTALAGGEQFF. The CDR3 nucleotides read TGTGCCAGCACAGCGCTAGCGGGAGGTGAGCAGTTCTTC. Based on the CDR3 plus reference TRBV7-8 and TRBJ2-1, the full variable domain is GAGVSQSPRYKVAKRGQDVALRCDPISGHVSLFWYQQALGQGPEFLTYFQNEAQLDKSGLPSDRFFAERPEGSVSTLKIQRTQQEDSAVYLCASTALAGGEQFFGPGTRLTVL.

V usage is TRBV27 and J usage is TRBJ2-7; 12 nucleotides line up with TRBD1. The junction had 8 bases not matched to a gene; V was cut back by 4 bases and J by 10 bases. Germline V gives CDR1 MNHEY, CDR2 SMNVEV (reference sequence). The CDR3 has 14 amino acids. CDR3 amino acids: CASSSSPGQGAQYF. CDR3 sequence (DNA): TGTGCCAGCAGTTCCAGCCCGGGACAGGGGGCCCAGTACTTC.

This chain links TRBV4-1 with TRBJ1-1; D unresolved. The CDR3 is 13 residues long. Trimming pared 0 bases from V and 3 bases from J, leaving 5 bases between. Germline V CDR1 and CDR2: MGHRA, YSYEKL. The CDR3 sequence is CASSQDRDTEAFF. DNA of the CDR3: TGCGCCAGCAGCCAAGATCGAGACACTGAAGCTTTCTTT.

The rearrangement uses TRBV30 and TRBJ1-4; D uncertain. The V and J ends lost 4 bases and 4 bases respectively, with 16 bases between them. Germline CDR1 reads GTSNPN; CDR2 reads SVGIG (reference sequence). The CDR3 is 15 residues long. The DNA of the CDR3 is TGTGCCTGGACCAAAAAAGACGGGTTTAATGAAAAACTGTTTTTT. It specifies CAWTKKDGFNEKLFF.

The DNA for the CDR3 is TGTGCCAGTAGTATAGGGACAGGGCTGATCTACGAGCAGTACTTC. Protein product: CASSIGTGLIYEQYF. The chain uses TRBV19 and TRBJ2-7; TRBD1 agrees at 8 bases. J was trimmed by 3 bases and V by 1 base; bases with no gene match: 5. The V gene's germline CDR1 is LNHDA and CDR2 SQIVND (reference sequence). The CDR3 runs to 15 residues.

The chain links TRBV19 to TRBJ1-5, with 9 bases identical to TRBD1. Germline V gene data show CDR1 as LNHDA and CDR2 as SQIVND (reference sequence). This CDR3 comprises 15 residues. Trimming removed 3 bases from V and 8 bases from J; junction bases left unmatched: 8. This CDR3 reads CASSIQQGAREPQHF. Written as DNA, the CDR3 is TGTGCCAGTAGTATTCAACAGGGGGCAAGAGAGCCCCAGCATTTT.

The chain couples TRBV30 to TRBJ2-3; D unclear. Germline V gene sequence: CDR1 GTSNPN, CDR2 SVGIG (reference sequence). Trimming shortened V by 2 bases and J by 5 bases, and 5 bases separated the two germline ends. The CDR3 length is 11 residues. CDR3 in amino acids: CAWSFIDTQYF. The CDR3, as DNA: TGTGCCTGGAGTTTTATAGATACGCAGTATTTT.

The rearrangement uses TRBV5-4 and TRBJ1-1; tentatively, D is TRBD1 (6 bases). V was shortened by 5 bases and J by 1 base, with 15 bases between the two germline ends. CDR3 length equals 15 residues. The germline V gene has CDR1 SGHNT and CDR2 YYREEE (reference sequence). The chain's CDR3 is CASSIPGGPNTEAFF. DNA for the CDR3: TGTGCCAGCAGTATCCCGGGGGGGCCGAACACTGAAGCTTTCTTT.

The chain couples TRBV28 to TRBJ1-4; D is ambiguous. Trimming left V 6 bases short and J 14 bases short, with 13 bases between. Germline V gene lookup returns CDR1 MDHEN and CDR2 SYDVKM. The CDR3 totals 11 residues. CDR3 residues: CASSPGFLLFF. DNA for the CDR3: TGTGCCAGCAGCCCCGGGTTCCTCCTGTTTTTT. Variable domain in full (rest from reference TRBV28 and TRBJ1-4): DVKVTQSSRYLVKRTGEKVFLECVQDMDHENMFWYRQDPGLGLRLIYFSYDVKMKEKGDIPEGYSVSREKKERFSLILESASTNQTSMYLCASSPGFLLFFGSGTQLSVL.

As regards this clone: The germline gene is not matched at one end of the junction; a read error may be the cause. This rearrangement joins TRBV12-3 or TRBV12-4 to TRBJ2-7, with 7 bases aligning to TRBD1. The CDR3 is 13 residues long. This CDR3 is CASSLDRGRDPHF. In DNA, the CDR3 is TGTGCCAGCAGTTTAGATAGGGGGCGCGATCCTCACTTC.

The chain joins TRBV5-1 to TRBJ2-2, with D maybe TRBD2 (6 bases). Germline CDR1 reads SGHRS; CDR2 reads YFSETQ. Trimming removed 1 base at V and 7 bases at J, with 14 bases between. This CDR3 contains 15 residues. The CDR3 coding sequence is TGCGCCAGCAGCTTGACGGGAGTGGGAAACGGGGAGCTGTTTTTT. Translation: CASSLTGVGNGELFF. The full variable domain, its missing parts supplied by reference TRBV5-1 and TRBJ2-2, is KAGVTQTPRYLIKTRGQQVTLSCSPISGHRSVSWYQQTPGQGLQFLFEYFSETQRNKGNFPGRFSGRQFSNSRSEMNVSTLELGDSALYLCASSLTGVGNGELFFGEGSRLTVL.

This clone has a single count. The rearrangement links TRBV21-1 to TRBJ2-5; the table's D call, TRBD1, has no DNA check behind it. TRBV21-1 is shown as a pseudogene. The CDR3 is made up of 15 amino acids. The CDR3 DNA reads TGTGCCAGCGGGACAGGGCGGAAGAATGGAGAGACCCAGTACTTC. It codes for CASGTGRKNGETQYF.

The chain links TRBV28 to TRBJ2-5, with 9 bases matching TRBD2. J lost 0 bases, V lost 4 bases, and 9 bases had no gene match. From germline, CDR1 is MDHEN and CDR2 SYDVKM. This CDR3 is 17 amino acids long. The DNA for the CDR3 is TGTGCCAGCAGTTCACTAGCGGGCGGGGGCTACCAAGAGACCCAGTACTTC. Translation: CASSSLAGGGYQETQYF.

The chain links TRBV27 to TRBJ1-6, with 9 bases matching TRBD1. The germline V gene has CDR1 MNHEY and CDR2 SMNVEV (reference sequence). Trimming took 8 bases from V and 7 from J; bases not matched to a gene: 0. This CDR3 has 12 amino acids. The CDR3 DNA follows: TGTGCCAGCGGGACAGGGAATTCACCCCTCCACTTT. Its protein product is CASGTGNSPLHF.

The V gene is TRBV6-5, the J gene TRBJ2-1; a weak D match, TRBD1 (7 bases). Germline V CDR1 and CDR2: MNHEY, SVGAGI. The CDR3 contains 14 residues. V dropped 7 bases and J dropped 6 bases, with 16 bases sitting between them. The CDR3 bases are TGTGCCAGCAAAGGGCAGGGGGAGGTCAATGAGCAGTTCTTC. Translated: CASKGQGEVNEQFF.

This chain joins TRBV7-6 and TRBJ2-7; the match to TRBD1 covers 9 bases. With 5 bases clipped from V and 2 bases from J, the junction kept 4 bases outside the gene matches. Germline-derived CDR1 and CDR2 are SGHVS and FNYEAQ. There are 14 residues in the CDR3. CDR3 DNA sequence: TGTGCCAGCAGCCCGACAGGGGGTCCCTACGAGCAGTACTTC. Amino acids: CASSPTGGPYEQYF.

The chain joins TRBV5-1 to TRBJ2-5; a weak D match, TRBD1 (5 bases). Germline loops: CDR1 SGHRS, CDR2 YFSETQ. CDR3 length equals 14 residues. V lost 1 base and J 5 bases, leaving 12 bases between the germline ends. The CDR3 region has the DNA TGCGCCAGCAGCTTGCAGGGCTTCGGGGAGACCCAGTACTTC. Residues: CASSLQGFGETQYF.

This chain uses TRBV30 with TRBJ1-6, with 9 bases lining up with TRBD1. CDR1 and CDR2 (germline): GTSNPN, SVGIG (reference sequence). The CDR3 is 15 amino acids. Trimming at V came to 1 base and at J to 7 bases, leaving 5 bases not matched to a gene. The CDR3 protein is CAWSAGDRVNSPLHF. The CDR3, as DNA: TGTGCCTGGAGTGCGGGGGACAGGGTAAATTCACCCCTCCACTTT.

The V call is TRBV2, the J call TRBJ2-7, with 8 bases matching TRBD1. After removal of 7 bases from V and 5 bases from J, the junction contained 7 bases not matched to a gene. CDR1 SNHLY and CDR2 FYNNEI come from the germline V gene. The CDR3 spans 13 residues. CDR3 region: CASTVRGLDEQYF. The DNA of the CDR3 is TGTGCCAGCACGGTCAGGGGGCTCGACGAGCAGTACTTC.

CDR3 in amino acids: CASSQDRGAAEAFF. The CDR3 nucleotides read TGCGCCAGCAGCCAAGATCGGGGGGCGGCTGAAGCTTTCTTT. The rearrangement joins TRBV4-1 to TRBJ1-1, with a tentative D call TRBD1 (6 bases). CDR1 is MGHRA and CDR2 is YSYEKL in the germline V gene. Between the trimmed V and J ends, which lost 0 bases and 6 bases, there was a span of 11 bases. CDR3 length: 14 amino acids.

The V gene is TRBV19, the J gene TRBJ1-6; unclear D gene. Germline V lookup: CDR1 LNHDA, CDR2 SQIVND (reference sequence). Trimming took off 7 bases at V and 0 bases at J, with 4 bases between the two ends. The CDR3 extends over 13 amino acids. The CDR3: CASTPSYNSPLHF. In DNA, the CDR3 is TGTGCCAGTACTCCCTCCTATAATTCACCCCTCCACTTT.

CDR3 nucleotides: TGTGCCAGCAGCCCCGGCGGAGTCTCCTACAATGAGCAGTTCTTC. Protein product: CASSPGGVSYNEQFF. This rearrangement joins TRBV7-3 to TRBJ2-1; no clear D. Germline V CDR1 and CDR2: SGHTA, FQGTGA. CDR3 length equals 15 residues. Trimming cost V 5 bases and J 0 bases, with 11 bases left between them.

The chain is built from TRBV19 and TRBJ2-3, with 13 bases identical to TRBD2. This CDR3 has 20 residues. The V and J ends lost 7 bases and 2 bases, in that order; junction bases with no gene match: 18. Germline V CDR1 and CDR2: LNHDA, SQIVND (reference sequence). The CDR3 nucleotides read TGTGCCAGTACTTCTCTTGGGGGAGGACTAGCGGGGGCCAACACAGATACGCAGTATTTT. As protein: CASTSLGGGLAGANTDTQYF.

The chain joins TRBV11-3 to TRBJ2-5, with 7 bases identical to TRBD2. Losses at the gene ends were 4 bases for V and 2 bases for J; bases not matched to a gene: 16. The CDR3 is made up of 18 amino acids. CDR1 and CDR2 (germline): SGHNT, YENEEA. The CDR3 protein is CASSSKGGGSSIQETQYF. In nucleotides, the CDR3 is TGTGCCAGCAGCTCCAAGGGCGGCGGGAGCTCGATACAAGAGACCCAGTACTTC. Variable domain in full (rest from reference TRBV11-3 and TRBJ2-5): EAGVVQSPRYKIIEKKQPVAFWCNPISGHNTLYWYLQNLGQGPELLIRYENEEAVDDSQLPKDRFSAERLKGVDSTLKIQPAELGDSAVYLCASSSKGGGSSIQETQYFGPGTRLLVL.

Note on this clone: Other DNA sequences from this sample encode an identical CDR3 as well. The V and J genes are TRBV7-2 and TRBJ2-7, with D perhaps TRBD1 (6 bases). From germline, CDR1 is SGHTA and CDR2 FQGNSA. Trimming stripped 4 bases from V and 3 bases from J, with 7 bases between. There are 12 residues in the CDR3. The CDR3 bases are TGTGCCAGCAGCTCGACAGGCTACGAGCAGTACTTC. It yields the protein CASSSTGYEQYF.